This T cell receptor (beta chain) comes out of a study of T-cell memory formation after mild COVID-19 listed by TCRdb under 2021. For the study in its entirety: TCR sequence clusters from the two donors were largely donor specific. Longitudinal TCRalpha and TCRbeta repertoire sequencing tracked T-cell clones expanding and contracting after mild COVID-19 in a couple of donors. Two young, previously healthy adult volunteers, one female and one male, were included in the cohort.

The CDR3 covers 15 residues, taking in both the cysteine and the phenylalanine. The read is trimmed to its CDR3 DNA, 45 bases read in frame from base 1. The germline V gene sets CDR1 to SGHAT and CDR2 to FQNNGV. V ends up 3 bases short and J 5 bases short, with an unmatched junction base count of 3. The data were produced on an Illumina NovaSeq 6000. TCRalpha and TCRbeta cDNA libraries were constructed by 5'RACE with constant-segment primers, with sample barcodes and unique molecular identifiers being introduced. Trizol reagent was used to extract RNA from every sample. Library amplification was performed in two PCR steps, and a second sample barcode and Illumina TruSeq adapters were introduced in the second step. Sequencing of the libraries was done on an Illumina NovaSeq, producing 2 x 150 bp paired-end reads. On the authors' methods: Reads were demultiplexed and collapsed into UMI-guided consensus sequences with migec v1.2.7. Using mixcr v2.1.11, the UMI consensuses were aligned to TRA and TRB V and J templates and assembled into clonotypes. A clonotype was counted as expanded or contracted only when both edgeR and NoisET called the clonotype significant, with the noise models trained on biological replicates. edgeR calls used a false discovery rate-adjusted p below 0.01 and a log2 fold-change threshold of 1. As an exploratory analysis of dynamics, max-normalized trajectories of the 1000 most abundant clonotypes were examined with PCA combined with hierarchical clustering. Separately sequenced CD4+ and CD8+ repertoires were used to assign the CD4 or CD8 phenotype of responding clones. The public reads were reprocessed in TCRdb via fastp at Q25 and MiXCR, keeping in-frame beta chains. Rows with a matching CDR3 protein are joined into one entry that keeps the most common DNA and genes. Clone size and V and J calls follow TCRdb, not the original study. Present in this sample are 470,000 or so distinct CDR3 sequences, 18% of which were seen just once. Together, the top ten hold 9% to 15% of the sample.

About this clonotype itself: Its binding antigen is unknown. There are no base qualities to consult, and no much larger clone falls within one base.

Ficoll-Paque density gradient centrifugation was used to isolate PBMCs. Overall study outcomes, separate from this receptor: Contracting CD4+ clones were found mainly in CM and EM memory subsets, while CD8+ clones were enriched in EMRA. Some responding clones were detected in pre-infection memory, suggesting pre-existing cross-reactive memory T cells joined the SARS-CoV-2 response. Balanced CD4/CD8 phenotypes were observed for clones contracting from day 15 to 85, whereas a bias towards CD4+ was observed for a second wave of clones expanding from day 15 to 37. The study included only a couple of mild cases, and larger cohorts that include severe cases with pre-infection samples were judged to be necessary. Whether the second-wave clones peaking on day 37 were SARS-CoV-2 specific was not confirmed.

The TCR was taken from an adult woman who had mild COVID-19 (a few samples of this study predate the infection). The sample titles of this study are shuffled in the database, so cell type and time point are left out; the donor was told from shared clones. The rearrangement joined TRBV11-2 to TRBJ2-5; 13 bases in the middle match TRBD2. Input material: PBMCs or a T cell subset sorted from them (not recorded which). This receptor carries the CDR3 CASSFTSGRAETQYF. In nucleotides, the sequence is TGTGCCAGCAGCTTCACTAGCGGGAGGGCGGAGACCCAGTACTTC. Joined to the reference TRBV11-2 and TRBJ2-5 proteins, this CDR3 gives the full variable domain: EAGVAQSPRYKIIEKRQSVAFWCNPISGHATLYWYQQILGQGPKLLIQFQNNGVVDDSQLPKDRFSAERLKGVDSTLKIQPAKLEDSAVYLCASSFTSGRAETQYFGPGTRLLVL.